This T cell receptor beta chain was obtained from a study of identical twins. All of the donors were Caucasians in good health. Looked up from germline, CDR1 is KGHDR and CDR2 is SFDVKD. Trimming shortened V by 0 bases and J by 4 bases, and 8 bases separated the two germline ends. This CDR3 is 14 amino acids long. Via MiXCR, TCRdb re-called the 5' RACE reads, giving one row per CDR3 protein. The table lists about 550,000 distinct CDR3 sequences, 20% to 25% of them singletons. Only a few counts were recorded for this clonotype. The target antigen is unknown. Study-level results: Compared with models, monozygotic twins showed more out-of-frame TCR alpha sharing. Cross-sectional statistical analysis, not tracking of the same donors, underpinned the conclusions.

A further study also used this sample, focusing on yellow fever vaccine responses in identical twins.

Material for sequencing was CD4+ T cells sorted from blood. The chain carries TRBV24-1 and TRBJ2-5; D ambiguous. The source is a young woman in good health. The CDR3 spells CATSDLAVGETQYF. In DNA form, the CDR3 reads TGTGCCACCAGTGATTTGGCGGTTGGAGAGACCCAGTACTTC.